The source of this T cell receptor beta chain is a study of T cells in Graves' hyperthyroidism and ophthalmopathy. Authors of the study amplified TCR beta CDR3 regions from RNA transcripts. First-round RT-PCR targeting the TCR CDR3 was performed with the HTBI primer set. One entry per CDR3 protein results from TCRdb running MiXCR on the multiplex PCR reads. The sample includes about 290,000 distinct CDR3 sequences, approximately 15% seen only once; the top ten take approximately 7.9%. Trimming shortened V by 0 bases and J by 1 base, and 8 bases separated the two germline ends. The CDR3 runs 14 residues. CDR1 and CDR2 (germline): SGDLS, YYNGEE.

The chain employs TRBV9 and TRBJ2-7, with unresolved D. The specimen sequenced was blood. This TCR derives from a middle-aged woman with Graves' hyperthyroidism. CDR3 coding DNA: TGTGCCAGCAGCGTAGCCCGGAATTCCTACGAGCAGTACTTC. Encoded protein: CASSVARNSYEQYF.